This TCR beta chain appears in the sequencing data of a study of regulatory T cells in long-lasting Graves disease. Study-wide points: Authors noted too few samples as a limitation. Segments TRBV28, TRBJ1-2 and TRBJ2-5 showed preferential usage in persistent disease.

This CDR3 contains 14 residues. V dropped 3 bases and J dropped 7 bases, with 15 bases sitting between them. CDR1 and CDR2 (germline): KGHSH, LQKENI. Ten or more counts support this clonotype. Its cognate antigen is unknown. Time point described: newly diagnosed GD, antithyroid drugs for less than 3 months. The TCR library was made from RNA extracted from PBMCs. American Thyroid Association guidelines defined Graves' disease diagnosis. Construction of the TCR beta libraries employed iRepertoire HTBI primers in conjunction with Arm-PCR of CDR3 regions. TCRdb re-called the multiplex PCR reads through MiXCR, storing one row per CDR3 protein. In the table there are about 400,000 distinct CDR3 sequences, around 15% of which are singletons. These data were also filed under a second study, of T cells in Graves' hyperthyroidism and ophthalmopathy. That investigation notes: Median prediction lead before ophthalmopathy onset was 5 to 7.5 months with the model.

The receptor comes from a young woman with Graves disease. This specimen was peripheral blood mononuclear cells (PBMCs), taken at new diagnosis, from a patient treated with antithyroid drugs. The V gene is TRBV18, the J gene TRBJ1-2; possible D gene TRBD1, 5 bases. CDR3 in amino acids: CASSPGDGGGGYTF. Here the CDR3 DNA reads TGTGCCAGCTCACCGGGGGACGGAGGAGGTGGCTACACCTTC.